This T cell receptor beta chain was profiled in a study of vaccination and CD4 T cells after COVID-19. The germline gives CDR1 SGDLS, CDR2 YYNGEE. This CDR3 is 15 amino acids long. Trimming took 2 bases from V and 1 from J; bases not matched to a gene: 4. This clonotype was found a few times. Its antigen is not known. Treatment reported: roughly ten-day PBMC culture with coronavirus spike peptide pools or control peptides (ViraFEST assay). From the unexposed donor, CD4+ T cells were collected ahead of the COVID-19 pandemic (2011-2018). At the Johns Hopkins FTIC core, DNA taken from cultured CD4+ T cells was sequenced by way of the Oncomine TCR Beta short-read assay. Using the QIAamp micro DNA kit, genomic DNA was extracted from the CD4+ T cells that had been cultured. TCRdb ran MiXCR on the PCR reads and lists one entry per CDR3 protein. The sample has approximately 6,500 distinct CDR3 sequences, approximately 35% seen once; the top ten hold 25% to 35%.

The clonotype originates from a human donor in good health. The source material was CD4+ T cells from blood, cultured in vitro. V gene TRBV9 combines with J gene TRBJ2-3; TRBD2 matches at 7 bases. The CDR3 bases are TGTGCCAGCAGCGTGATAGCGGGCCGCACAGATACGCAGTATTTT. Protein product: CASSVIAGRTDTQYF.